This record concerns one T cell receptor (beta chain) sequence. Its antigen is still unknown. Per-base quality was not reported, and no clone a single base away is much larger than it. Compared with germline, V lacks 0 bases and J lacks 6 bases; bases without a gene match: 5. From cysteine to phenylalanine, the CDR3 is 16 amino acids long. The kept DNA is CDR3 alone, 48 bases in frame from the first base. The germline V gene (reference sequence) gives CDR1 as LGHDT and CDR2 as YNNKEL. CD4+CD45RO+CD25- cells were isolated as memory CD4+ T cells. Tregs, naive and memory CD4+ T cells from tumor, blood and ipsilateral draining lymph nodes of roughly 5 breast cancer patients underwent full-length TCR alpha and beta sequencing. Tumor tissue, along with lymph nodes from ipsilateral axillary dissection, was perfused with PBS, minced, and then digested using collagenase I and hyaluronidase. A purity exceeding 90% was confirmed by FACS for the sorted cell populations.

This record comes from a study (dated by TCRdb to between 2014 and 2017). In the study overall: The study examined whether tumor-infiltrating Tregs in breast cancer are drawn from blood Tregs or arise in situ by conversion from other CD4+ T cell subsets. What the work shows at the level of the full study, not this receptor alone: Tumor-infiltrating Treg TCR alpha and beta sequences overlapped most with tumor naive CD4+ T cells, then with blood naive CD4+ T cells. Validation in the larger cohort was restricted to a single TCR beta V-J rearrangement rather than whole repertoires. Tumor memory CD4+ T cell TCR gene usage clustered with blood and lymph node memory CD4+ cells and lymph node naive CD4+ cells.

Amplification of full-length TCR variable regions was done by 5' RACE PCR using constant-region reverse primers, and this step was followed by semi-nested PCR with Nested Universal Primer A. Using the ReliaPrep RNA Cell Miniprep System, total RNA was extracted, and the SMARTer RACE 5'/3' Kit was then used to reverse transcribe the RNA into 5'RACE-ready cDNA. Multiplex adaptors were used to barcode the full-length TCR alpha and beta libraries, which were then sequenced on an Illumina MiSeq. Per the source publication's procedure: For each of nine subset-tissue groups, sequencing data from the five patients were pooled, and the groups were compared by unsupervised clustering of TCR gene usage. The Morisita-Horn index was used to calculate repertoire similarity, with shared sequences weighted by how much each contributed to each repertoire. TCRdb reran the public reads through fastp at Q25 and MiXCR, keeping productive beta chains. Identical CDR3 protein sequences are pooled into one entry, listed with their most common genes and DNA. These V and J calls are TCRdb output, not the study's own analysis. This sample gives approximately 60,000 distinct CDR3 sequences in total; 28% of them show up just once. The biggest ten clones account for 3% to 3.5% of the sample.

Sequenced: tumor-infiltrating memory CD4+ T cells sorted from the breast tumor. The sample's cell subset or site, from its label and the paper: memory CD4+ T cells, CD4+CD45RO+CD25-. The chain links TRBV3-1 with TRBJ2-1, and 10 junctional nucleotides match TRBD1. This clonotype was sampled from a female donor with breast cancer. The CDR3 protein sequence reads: CASSQDHGQGGNEQFF. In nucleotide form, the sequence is TGTGCCAGCAGCCAAGACCACGGACAGGGGGGCAATGAGCAGTTCTTC.